Shown below are 27 T cell receptor beta chains from a single sample sequenced in a study of persistence of HIV-infected CD4 T cells. Sequencing used immunoSEQ version 4 in survey mode. Using immunoSEQ multiplex PCR, the repertoire was profiled, and TCRdb retains in-frame clones only, with some absent. The sample contains 30,000 to 40,000 clones, 82% of which appear only once. Overlapping HIV-1 Gag 15-mer peptides at 0.85 to 1 ug per peptide per mL were used. Sorted nonresponding memory CD4+ T cells were CD40L-negative, CD69-negative, CD45RO-high. No antigen is known for these receptors. This sample comprised CD4+ T cells sorted from PBMCs after roughly 18-hour stimulation, obtained from a patient who received antiretroviral therapy. The source of these receptors is an adult woman with HIV who was CMV-seropositive.

The chain carries TRBV9 and TRBJ1-1; D is possibly TRBD1 (6 bases). V dropped 0 bases and J dropped 3 bases, with 9 bases sitting between them. The germline gives CDR1 SGDLS, CDR2 YYNGEE. The CDR3 totals 14 residues. CDR3 amino acids: CASSVGQGYTEAFF. CDR3 in DNA: TGTGCCAGCAGCGTAGGGCAGGGGTACACTGAAGCTTTCTTT.

The V gene is TRBV9, the J gene TRBJ2-3; D possibly corresponds to TRBD2 (5 bases). V shed 1 base and J shed 0 bases, with 9 bases lying between them. Germline V gives CDR1 SGDLS, CDR2 YYNGEE. This CDR3 is built from 15 residues. The CDR3 region has the DNA TGTGCCAGCAGCGTAAGCGGTACTAGCACAGATACGCAGTATTTT. Protein: CASSVSGTSTDTQYF.

The rearrangement links TRBV15 to TRBJ2-7; 8 nucleotides match TRBD2. There are 14 residues in the CDR3. With 2 bases clipped from V and 4 bases from J, the junction kept 4 bases outside the gene matches. Germline CDR1 and CDR2: LNHNV and YYDKDF (reference sequence). This CDR3 is CATSRTLAAYEQYF. The CDR3 DNA sequence: TGTGCCACCAGCAGAACACTAGCGGCGTACGAGCAGTACTTC.

V gene TRBV3-1 (or the pseudogene TRBV3-2) combines with J gene TRBJ2-1, with 14 bases fitting TRBD2. The CDR3 is made up of 17 amino acids. Germline V gene lookup returns CDR1 LGHDT and CDR2 YNNKEL (reference sequence). Trimming took 4 bases from V and 8 from J; bases not matched to a gene: 10. CDR3 DNA sequence: TGTGCCAGCAGCCGTTCCCTGACTAGCGGGAGGGCCGATGAGCAGTTCTTC. It codes for CASSRSLTSGRADEQFF.

This chain uses TRBV9 with TRBJ1-1; a possible D gene is TRBD1 (5 bases). The V and J ends lost 0 bases and 1 base respectively, with 10 bases between them. The CDR3 has 15 amino acids. From germline, CDR1 is SGDLS and CDR2 YYNGEE. The DNA of the CDR3 is TGTGCCAGCAGCGTAGAAGGACACCCGAACACTGAAGCTTTCTTT. Its protein product is CASSVEGHPNTEAFF.

In its sample, this clone is medium-sized. The chain combines TRBV27 with TRBJ2-7, with 8 bases that match TRBD1. There are 14 residues in the CDR3. Germline values: CDR1 MNHEY, CDR2 SMNVEV (reference sequence). V lost 1 base and J lost 7; bases outside the gene matches: 6. Here the CDR3 DNA reads TGTGCCAGCAGTTTATTAGGACAGGGTGTGGAGCAGTACTTC. Its translation: CASSLLGQGVEQYF.

The gene calls are TRBV7-2 and TRBJ1-5, with 9 bases matching TRBD1. CDR3 length: 15 residues. CDR1 SGHTA and CDR2 FQGNSA come from the germline V gene. V lost 1 base to trimming and J lost 7 bases; unmatched junction nucleotides: 5. The CDR3 DNA reads as TGTGCCAGCAGCTTAGTGGACAGGGGAGAACAGCCCCAGCATTTT. Amino acid sequence: CASSLVDRGEQPQHF.

A remark on this clone: This sample also contains other DNA sequences that code for the same CDR3. The chain employs TRBV3-1 (or the pseudogene TRBV3-2) and TRBJ2-5; either TRBD1 or TRBD2 may fit D (6 bases each). The CDR3 sequence is 13 residues long. Trimming removed 8 bases at V and 1 base at J, with 11 bases between. Germline V CDR1 and CDR2: LGHDT, YNNKEL (reference sequence). The DNA for the CDR3 is TGTGCCAGCGGACTACAGGGCCAAGAGACCCAGTACTTC. This translates into CASGLQGQETQYF.

V is TRBV11-2 and J is TRBJ2-7; no clear D. V lost 3 bases and J 4 bases, leaving 13 bases between the germline ends. This CDR3 region has 14 residues. CDR1 is SGHAT, CDR2 FQNNGV, per germline. CDR3 nucleotide sequence: TGTGCCAGCAGCTTCACGAGAACCGTATACGAGCAGTACTTC. Encoded protein: CASSFTRTVYEQYF. Based on the CDR3 plus reference TRBV11-2 and TRBJ2-7, the full variable domain is EAGVAQSPRYKIIEKRQSVAFWCNPISGHATLYWYQQILGQGPKLLIQFQNNGVVDDSQLPKDRFSAERLKGVDSTLKIQPAKLEDSAVYLCASSFTRTVYEQYFGPGTRLTVT.

The chain carries TRBV15 and TRBJ2-7; D is uncertain. The CDR3 contains 14 residues. Between the trimmed V and J ends, which lost 1 base and 7 bases, there was a span of 14 bases. Germline V lookup: CDR1 LNHNV, CDR2 YYDKDF (reference sequence). The CDR3 DNA reads TGTGCCACCAGCAGAGGGGTATTCCGGTCTGAGCAGTACTTC. This gives the protein CATSRGVFRSEQYF.

The J gene is TRBJ2-3, the V gene TRBV4-3; D possibly corresponds to TRBD2 (5 bases). In germline, CDR1 is LGHNA, CDR2 YSLEER. The CDR3 contains 15 residues. With 4 bases removed from V and 3 bases from J, the gap between germline ends came to 14 bases. CDR3 coding DNA: TGCGCCAGCAGCCGGACGGGGATCGGGACAGATACGCAGTATTTT. Amino acid sequence: CASSRTGIGTDTQYF.

This chain joins TRBV20-1 and TRBJ2-7; the D is unclear. Germline V gene sequence: CDR1 DFQATT, CDR2 SNEGSKA (reference sequence). CDR3 length: 13 amino acids. V lost 3 bases to trimming and J lost 2 bases, with 11 bases between them. CDR3 nucleotides: TGCAGTGCTAGTAACGGGCCCGCCTACGAGCAGTACTTC. Protein: CSASNGPAYEQYF.

V is TRBV3-1 (or the pseudogene TRBV3-2) and J is TRBJ1-3; D is unclear. The CDR3 has 16 amino acids. The ends were cut back, 4 bases at V and 0 bases at J, with 13 bases in the middle. Germline-derived CDR1 and CDR2 are LGHDT and YNNKEL (reference sequence). In DNA form, the CDR3 reads TGTGCCAGCAGCCCTGGAGGCGCAATCTCTGGAAACACCATATATTTT. Protein: CASSPGGAISGNTIYF.

This chain uses TRBV11-3 with TRBJ2-5; 9 bases line up with TRBD2. The V gene's germline CDR1 is SGHNT and CDR2 YENEEA. The length of the CDR3 is 14 residues. With 1 base clipped from V and 4 bases from J, the junction kept 1 base outside the gene matches. CDR3 sequence: CASSLGAGGETQYF. CDR3 coding DNA: TGTGCCAGCAGCTTAGGAGCGGGAGGAGAGACCCAGTACTTC.

V gene TRBV6-5 combines with J gene TRBJ2-3; unclear D gene. Trimming removed 2 bases from V and 2 bases from J, with 5 bases in between. The CDR3 is made up of 13 amino acids. Germline V gives CDR1 MNHEY, CDR2 SVGAGI. CDR3 nucleotide sequence: TGTGCCAGCAGTTACCATTTCACAGATACGCAGTATTTT. Translated, it gives CASSYHFTDTQYF.

The chain carries TRBV27 and TRBJ2-7; 13 bases align to TRBD2. J was trimmed by 2 bases and V by 5 bases; bases with no gene match: 9. The CDR3 consists of 17 residues. The germline V gene has CDR1 MNHEY and CDR2 SMNVEV (reference sequence). The CDR3 reads CASSQSLAGGPPYEQYF. The CDR3 bases are TGTGCCAGCAGTCAATCACTAGCGGGGGGGCCCCCCTACGAGCAGTACTTC.

This chain links TRBV27 with TRBJ1-2; no definite D call. Germline CDR1 is MNHEY and CDR2 is SMNVEV (reference sequence). CDR3 length equals 13 residues. Trimming left V 6 bases short and J 8 bases short, with 16 bases between. The CDR3 spells CASSRQDGEGYTF. The CDR3 DNA reads TGTGCCAGCAGCCGCCAGGACGGCGAGGGCTACACCTTC.

This sequence joins TRBV5-4 and TRBJ2-5, with 10 bases lining up with TRBD2. CDR1 is SGHNT, CDR2 YYREEE, per germline (reference sequence). The CDR3 runs to 16 residues. J gave up 4 bases and V 3 bases, and 9 bases lay outside the gene matches. This CDR3 is CASSSRSGGAAETQYF. CDR3 bases: TGTGCCAGCAGCTCTAGAAGCGGGGGGGCCGCAGAGACCCAGTACTTC.

This chain connects TRBV18 to TRBJ1-4, with D possibly being TRBD1 (5 bases). The CDR3 runs 17 residues. Deletions cut 3 bases from V and 0 bases from J, with 14 bases between. The germline V gene encodes CDR1 KGHSH and CDR2 LQKENI. The CDR3 DNA follows: TGTGCCAGCTCACCGGGGGTGGGTTCCGCAACTAATGAAAAACTGTTTTTT. Translating gives CASSPGVGSATNEKLFF.

The gene calls are TRBV10-3 and TRBJ2-7; TRBD1 is a possible D gene (7 bases). V lost 10 bases, J lost 6 bases, and 10 bases lay in between. The CDR3 contains 10 residues. Germline lookup yields CDR1 ENHRY and CDR2 SYGVKD. DNA for the CDR3: TGTGCCACCAGGGGGGCCGAGCAGTACTTC. Its protein is CATRGAEQYF.

This clone was counted only a few times. In DNA form, the CDR3 reads TGTGCCAGCAGTGATGATGGAGGTTGGGCTGAAGCTTTCTTT. Amino acids: CASSDDGGWAEAFF. The rearrangement uses TRBV2 and TRBJ1-1; D is undetermined. The length of the CDR3 is 14 residues. The V gene lost 3 bases and the J gene lost 6 bases, with 14 bases spanning the gap. Germline V gives CDR1 SNHLY, CDR2 FYNNEI. The full variable domain, completed using reference TRBV2 and TRBJ1-1, is EPEVTQTPSHQVTQMGQEVILRCVPISNHLYFYWYRQILGQKVEFLVSFYNNEISEKSEIFDDQFSVERPDGSNFTLKIRSTKLEDSAMYFCASSDDGGWAEAFFGQGTRLTVV.

The chain is built from TRBV7-2 and TRBJ2-7; TRBD2 is a possible D gene (5 bases). The CDR3 covers 13 residues. Per the germline V gene, CDR1 is SGHTA and CDR2 is FQGNSA. Trimming removed 2 bases at V and 6 bases at J, with 11 bases between. CDR3 in DNA: TGTGCCAGCAGCTTAATATCGGGGAGCGAGCAGTACTTC. It codes for CASSLISGSEQYF. The whole variable domain, remainder taken from reference TRBV7-2 and TRBJ2-7, is GAGVSQSPSNKVTEKGKDVELRCDPISGHTALYWYRQSLGQGLEFLIYFQGNSAPDKSGLPSDRFSAERTGGSVSTLTIQRTQQEDSAVYLCASSLISGSEQYFGPGTRLTVT.

The chain is built from TRBV29-1 and TRBJ1-1; D unresolved. Germline V gives CDR1 SQVTM, CDR2 ANQGSEA. The CDR3 has 8 amino acids. Between the trimmed V and J ends, which lost 8 bases and 7 bases, there was a span of 5 bases. CDR3 nucleotides: TGCAGCTCAGGTGAAGCTTTCTTT. Its translation: CSSGEAFF.

The V call is TRBV2, the J call TRBJ1-5; D unclear. V shed 11 bases and J shed 2 bases, with 13 bases lying between them. The CDR3 is 13 amino acids. Germline CDR1 and CDR2: SNHLY and FYNNEI. CDR3 DNA sequence: TGTGCCGGGAGTAATGACGGCAATCAGCCCCAGCATTTT. It translates to CAGSNDGNQPQHF.

The rearrangement uses TRBV4-3 and TRBJ2-1; D gene ambiguous. Germline V gene data show CDR1 as LGHNA and CDR2 as YSLEER. The germline V and J ends were trimmed by 0 bases and 8 bases, with 14 bases remaining between them. There are 15 residues in the CDR3. The CDR3 is CASSQDGMGRDEQFF. As DNA, the CDR3 is TGCGCCAGCAGCCAAGATGGGATGGGTCGGGATGAGCAGTTCTTC.

The rearrangement links TRBV6-2 or TRBV6-3 to TRBJ2-2; no definite D call. Germline CDR1 and CDR2: MNHEY and SVGEGT. This CDR3 contains 16 residues. Trimming took off 0 bases at V and 5 bases at J, with 13 bases between the two ends. The DNA of the CDR3 is TGTGCCAGCAGTTACTCGAGTGCGCCTGGAACCGGGGAGCTGTTTTTT. Amino acids: CASSYSSAPGTGELFF.

CDR3 protein: CASSRFRNQPQHF. The CDR3 bases are TGCGCCAGCAGCCGGTTTAGGAATCAGCCCCAGCATTTT. V usage is TRBV4-1 and J usage is TRBJ1-5; unclear D gene. V shed 4 bases and J shed 4 bases, with 8 bases lying between them. The CDR3 totals 13 residues. Germline CDR1 and CDR2: MGHRA and YSYEKL.